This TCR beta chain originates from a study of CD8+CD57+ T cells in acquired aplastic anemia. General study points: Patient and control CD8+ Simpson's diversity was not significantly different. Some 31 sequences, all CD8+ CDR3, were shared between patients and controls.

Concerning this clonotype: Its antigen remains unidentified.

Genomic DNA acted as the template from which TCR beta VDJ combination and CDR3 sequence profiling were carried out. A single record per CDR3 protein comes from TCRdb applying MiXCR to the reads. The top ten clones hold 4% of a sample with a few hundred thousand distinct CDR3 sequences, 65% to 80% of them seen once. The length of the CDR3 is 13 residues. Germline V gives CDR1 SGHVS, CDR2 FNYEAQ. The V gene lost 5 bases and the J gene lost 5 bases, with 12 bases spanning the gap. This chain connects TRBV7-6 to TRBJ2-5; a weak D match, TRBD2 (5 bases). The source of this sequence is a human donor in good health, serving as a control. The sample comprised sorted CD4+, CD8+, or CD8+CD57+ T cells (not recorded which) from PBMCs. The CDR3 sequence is CASSLLVRETQYF. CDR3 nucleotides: TGTGCCAGCAGCCTACTAGTGAGGGAGACCCAGTACTTC.